The clone carrying this TCR beta chain is categorized as medium-sized. Rearranged V-D-J TRB sequences were amplified with a mixed TRB-A/B primer pool. TCRdb itself ran the multiplex PCR reads through MiXCR, one entry per CDR3 protein. The profile shows 5,000 or so distinct CDR3 sequences, about a quarter of them singletons. TCR beta rearrangements were amplified from peripheral blood genomic DNA. The data were obtained in a study of T cell repertoires in aging, cancer and after chemotherapy. The sequenced material came from blood. This receptor was taken from a human donor with a solid tumor.

CDR3 sequence (DNA): TGTGCCAGCCGACAGGGGGGCGAGCAGTACTTC. Its translation: CASRQGGEQYF. The chain couples TRBV6-5 to TRBJ2-7; TRBD1 agrees at 9 bases. Per the germline V gene, CDR1 is MNHEY and CDR2 is SVGAGI. The V segment lost 8 bases and the J segment 6 bases; nucleotides outside the gene matches: 2. This CDR3 is built from 11 residues.